What follows is one TCR beta chain and its context. Its antigen remains unknown. The time point denotes: persistent/refractory GD, antithyroid drugs over 5 years with positive TRAb. Generation of the TCR library employed RNA extracted from PBMCs. Clinicians diagnosed Graves' disease using American Thyroid Association guidelines. This record belongs to a study of regulatory T cells in long-lasting Graves disease. General observations from the study: Between persistent patients, 2,500 to 3,500 public clonotypes were shared, exceeding the 950 to 1,000 shared between new patients.

This CDR3 comprises 16 residues. Germline CDR1 reads LNHDA; CDR2 reads SQIVND (reference sequence). The V gene lost 2 bases and the J gene lost 7 bases, with 18 bases spanning the gap. Arm-PCR of CDR3 regions and iRepertoire HTBI primers were the basis on which TCR beta libraries were built. Using its own MiXCR run on the multiplex PCR reads, TCRdb lists one record per CDR3 protein. This repertoire shows about 460,000 distinct CDR3 sequences, 22% found once; its top ten account for about an eighth. This clonotype was obtained from a female donor with Graves disease. This chain links TRBV19 with TRBJ1-5, with D possibly TRBD1 on 6 matching bases. Sample: peripheral blood mononuclear cells (PBMCs), taken when the disease was refractory, from a patient treated with antithyroid drugs. The CDR3 bases are TGTGCCAGTAGTATAAGGCGGGGGGCGATGGGCCAGCCCCAGCATTTT. Translated, it gives CASSIRRGAMGQPQHF.